Following are 28 T cell receptor beta chains from one sample sequenced in a study of PD-1 blockade in mismatch repair-deficient tumors. Using immunoSEQ multiplex PCR, the repertoire was profiled, and TCRdb retains in-frame clones only, with some absent. This table holds about 38,000 clones, roughly 80% found once. This specimen was peripheral blood, taken 4 weeks after starting pembrolizumab. The receptor set was obtained from an adult with mismatch repair-deficient cancer.

This rearrangement joins TRBV5-5 to TRBJ2-2; 9 bases are shared with TRBD2. Per germline, CDR1 SGHKS and CDR2 YYEKEE (reference sequence). There are 18 residues in the CDR3. Losses at the gene ends were 1 base for V and 4 bases for J; bases not matched to a gene: 11. In DNA form, the CDR3 reads TGTGCCAGCAGCTTGCAAGGGTCGTCAGCGGGAGGCACCGGGGAGCTGTTTTTT. It yields the protein CASSLQGSSAGGTGELFF.

The CDR3 sequence: CASSSRVPGELFF. The CDR3, as DNA: TGTGCCAGCAGTAGCAGGGTGCCCGGGGAGCTGTTTTTT. V and J are TRBV27 and TRBJ2-2; tentatively, D is TRBD1 (5 bases). This CDR3 region has 13 residues. The germline V gene encodes CDR1 MNHEY and CDR2 SMNVEV (reference sequence). The ends were cut back, 5 bases at V and 6 bases at J, with 10 bases in the middle.

This clone was seen just once. The gene calls are TRBV18 and TRBJ2-2, with D uncertain. CDR1 is KGHSH, CDR2 LQKENI, per germline. The CDR3 spans 14 residues. V was shortened by 4 bases and J by 4 bases, with 10 bases between the two germline ends. CDR3 sequence: CASSQARGTGELFF. DNA of the CDR3: TGTGCCAGCTCACAGGCCAGAGGCACCGGGGAGCTGTTTTTT. Looking up the rest from reference TRBV18 and TRBJ2-2 gives the full variable domain: NAGVMQNPRHLVRRRGQEARLRCSPMKGHSHVYWYRQLPEEGLKFMVYLQKENIIDESGMPKERFSAEFPKEGPSILRIQQVVRGDSAAYFCASSQARGTGELFFGEGSRLTVL.

This clone was picked up a small number of times. The chain recombines TRBV2 with TRBJ1-1; a possible D gene is TRBD1 (6 bases). V lost 6 bases and J 5 bases, leaving 13 bases between the germline ends. Germline V gives CDR1 SNHLY, CDR2 FYNNEI. The length of the CDR3 is 13 residues. In DNA form, the CDR3 reads TGTGCCAGCAGGGACAGTTTGAGGACTGAAGCTTTCTTT. Amino acids: CASRDSLRTEAFF.

The CDR3 DNA reads TGCAGCGAGGACAGGGGGGGACTAGCGCCTCCCGAGCAGTTCTTC. Residues: CSEDRGGLAPPEQFF. The chain couples TRBV29-1 to TRBJ2-1; perhaps D is TRBD1 or TRBD2 (10 bases each). The CDR3 length is 15 residues. V was pared by 7 bases and J by 10 bases, with 26 bases between. Germline-derived CDR1 and CDR2 are SQVTM and ANQGSEA.

The chain joins TRBV13 to TRBJ2-1; tentatively, D is TRBD1 or TRBD2 (6 bases each). Germline CDR1 is PRHDT and CDR2 is FYEKMQ (reference sequence). V lost 1 base, J lost 4 bases, and 11 bases lay in between. The CDR3 totals 15 residues. The chain's CDR3 is CASSLEGGSYNEQFF. As DNA, the CDR3 is TGTGCCAGCAGCTTAGAGGGGGGCTCATACAATGAGCAGTTCTTC.

The V and J genes are TRBV6-5 and TRBJ2-3; D is unclear. Germline lookup yields CDR1 MNHEY and CDR2 SVGAGI. This CDR3 has 14 amino acids. The germline V and J ends were trimmed by 9 bases and 5 bases, with 18 bases remaining between them. The CDR3 protein is CASCPGFGGDTQYF. CDR3 nucleotide sequence: TGTGCCAGTTGCCCCGGGTTCGGCGGAGATACGCAGTATTTT.

V and J are TRBV11-1 and TRBJ1-1, with D unclear. Germline V gene lookup returns CDR1 SGHAT and CDR2 FQDESV (reference sequence). Deletions cut 1 base from V and 4 bases from J, with 16 bases between. There are 16 residues in the CDR3. CDR3 DNA: TGTGCCAGCAGCTTAGGTGGTCGGGCCCCGGGCACTGAAGCTTTCTTT. It encodes CASSLGGRAPGTEAFF.

The rearrangement joins TRBV28 to TRBJ2-2, with D perhaps matching TRBD1 (6 bases). This CDR3 has 17 amino acids. Between the trimmed V and J ends, which lost 11 bases and 0 bases, there was a span of 22 bases. In germline, CDR1 is MDHEN, CDR2 SYDVKM. CDR3 amino acids: CAPPNRVNRPNTGELFF. CDR3 sequence (DNA): TGTGCCCCCCCAAACAGGGTAAACCGACCGAACACCGGGGAGCTGTTTTTT. The full variable domain, rest sourced from reference TRBV28 and TRBJ2-2, is DVKVTQSSRYLVKRTGEKVFLECVQDMDHENMFWYRQDPGLGLRLIYFSYDVKMKEKGDIPEGYSVSREKKERFSLILESASTNQTSMYLCAPPNRVNRPNTGELFFGEGSRLTVL.

In this sample, this clone turned up a few times. The chain links TRBV6-5 to TRBJ2-3; the D gene is possibly TRBD2 (5 bases). This CDR3 contains 16 residues. CDR1 MNHEY and CDR2 SVGAGI come from the germline V gene. Trimming took off 2 bases at V and 1 base at J, with 13 bases between the two ends. The CDR3 protein is CASSYPSDSGTDTQYF. CDR3 nucleotides: TGTGCCAGCAGTTACCCTAGTGATAGCGGCACAGATACGCAGTATTTT.

The chain combines TRBV7-9 with TRBJ2-4; no clear D gene. Germline-derived CDR1 and CDR2 are SEHNR and FQNEAQ (reference sequence). Trimming removed 6 bases from V and 3 bases from J, with 21 bases in between. The CDR3 covers 17 residues. Here the CDR3 reads CASSPGPSREDKNIQYF. CDR3 sequence (DNA): TGTGCCAGCAGTCCCGGGCCATCCCGCGAAGACAAAAACATTCAGTACTTC.

The chain combines TRBV27 with TRBJ2-3, with D possibly being TRBD1 or TRBD2 (5 bases each). Germline CDR1 reads MNHEY; CDR2 reads SMNVEV (reference sequence). The V end lost 3 bases, the J end lost 2 bases, and 12 bases lay between the germline ends. This CDR3 has 15 amino acids. The DNA for the CDR3 is TGTGCCAGCAGTTTGTGGACGGGGCCCACAGATACGCAGTATTTT. It is translated as CASSLWTGPTDTQYF.

V usage is TRBV7-2 and J usage is TRBJ2-7; D is unresolved. CDR1 and CDR2 from the germline V gene are SGHTA and FQGNSA. V was shortened by 1 base and J by 13 bases, with 14 bases between the two germline ends. The CDR3 runs 12 residues. CDR3 in DNA: TGTGCCAGCAGCTTAGAAGGGTCAGGCTTATACTTC. It translates to CASSLEGSGLYF.

The genes are TRBV2 and TRBJ2-5; D is ambiguous. CDR3 length: 10 amino acids. The V gene's germline CDR1 is SNHLY and CDR2 FYNNEI. Trimming took off 6 bases at V and 5 bases at J, with 4 bases between the two ends. CDR3 protein: CASSGETQYF. The DNA of the CDR3 is TGTGCCAGCAGCGGGGAGACCCAGTACTTC.

By share of the sample, this clone is medium-sized. V gene TRBV29-1 combines with J gene TRBJ2-7, with D unclear. Germline V gene lookup returns CDR1 SQVTM and CDR2 ANQGSEA. The CDR3 totals 10 residues. V dropped 4 bases and J dropped 5 bases, with 6 bases sitting between them. CDR3 protein: CSVAWDEQYF. CDR3 DNA: TGCAGCGTTGCTTGGGACGAGCAGTACTTC.

V usage is TRBV7-9 and J usage is TRBJ2-5, with TRBD2 as a possible D gene (6 bases). This CDR3 has 15 amino acids. Germline CDR1 SEHNR, CDR2 FQNEAQ (reference sequence). V was trimmed by 3 bases and J by 2 bases, leaving 13 bases between them. The CDR3 DNA is TGTGCCAGCAGCTTGGACGGGGGAAGGCAAGAGACCCAGTACTTC. Its protein product is CASSLDGGRQETQYF.

The chain carries TRBV6-5 and TRBJ2-7; weak D call: TRBD2 (6 bases). Germline V CDR1 and CDR2: MNHEY, SVGAGI. The germline V and J ends were trimmed by 2 bases and 9 bases, with 14 bases remaining between them. This CDR3 is 13 amino acids long. The CDR3 spells CASSYDRLARQYF. The CDR3 DNA follows: TGTGCCAGCAGTTACGATCGGCTAGCGAGGCAGTACTTC.

V is TRBV7-9 and J is TRBJ2-2, with D possibly matching TRBD2 (6 bases). V lost 1 base and J lost 4, with 13 bases in between. The CDR3 has 16 residues. The germline V gene encodes CDR1 SEHNR and CDR2 FQNEAQ (reference sequence). Here the CDR3 reads CASSLGGGSGTGELFF. CDR3 coding DNA: TGTGCCAGCAGCTTAGGAGGAGGGTCGGGCACCGGGGAGCTGTTTTTT.

This clone was observed once. V and J are TRBV7-6 and TRBJ2-1; D gene ambiguous. Trimming removed 2 bases at V and 0 bases at J, with 8 bases between. CDR3 length: 15 amino acids. Germline CDR1 SGHVS, CDR2 FNYEAQ. In DNA, the CDR3 is TGTGCCAGCAGCTTATGGCTAAGCTCCTACAATGAGCAGTTCTTC. It yields the protein CASSLWLSSYNEQFF. Filled out from reference TRBV7-6 and TRBJ2-1, the complete variable domain reads GAGVSQSPRYKVTKRGQDVALRCDPISGHVSLYWYRQALGQGPEFLTYFNYEAQQDKSGLPNDRFSAERPEGSISTLTIQRTEQRDSAMYRCASSLWLSSYNEQFFGPGTRLTVL.

This clone was recorded only once. V usage is TRBV7-9 and J usage is TRBJ2-3, with D possibly being TRBD1 or TRBD2 (5 bases each). This CDR3 spans 16 amino acids. CDR1 SEHNR and CDR2 FQNEAQ come from the germline V gene (reference sequence). V dropped 1 base and J dropped 5 bases, with 16 bases sitting between them. CDR3 residues: CASSLEGRVRKDTQYF. The CDR3 DNA sequence: TGTGCCAGCAGCTTAGAGGGGCGGGTGAGGAAAGATACGCAGTATTTT.

V and J are TRBV19 and TRBJ2-7; 9 nucleotides line up with TRBD1. V lost 6 bases, J lost 6 bases, and 12 bases stayed unmatched. CDR3 length: 15 amino acids. CDR1 is LNHDA, CDR2 SQIVND, per germline (reference sequence). In DNA, the CDR3 is TGTGCCAGTAGCACGGATTGGACAGGGGACAGCGAGCAGTACTTC. Its protein is CASSTDWTGDSEQYF.

V is TRBV19 and J is TRBJ2-2; D may correspond to TRBD1 or TRBD2 (5 bases each). Trimming stripped 7 bases from V and 4 bases from J, with 19 bases between. This CDR3 has 16 residues. Germline V gives CDR1 LNHDA, CDR2 SQIVND (reference sequence). The CDR3 loop reads CASTPWGSSGTGELFF. The CDR3 nucleotides are TGTGCCAGTACCCCTTGGGGGAGTTCGGGCACCGGGGAGCTGTTTTTT. Complete variable domain (other parts from reference TRBV19 and TRBJ2-2): DGGITQSPKYLFRKEGQNVTLSCEQNLNHDAMYWYRQDPGQGLRLIYYSQIVNDFQKGDIAEGYSVSREKKESFPLTVTSAQKNPTAFYLCASTPWGSSGTGELFFGEGSRLTVL.

The chain is built from TRBV5-6 and TRBJ2-7; D is ambiguous. Germline assignment: CDR1 SGHDT and CDR2 YYEEEE. Trimming took 1 base from V and 6 from J, leaving 11 bases between them. This CDR3 has 13 residues. This CDR3 reads CASSLYGEIEQYF. CDR3 bases: TGTGCCAGCAGCTTGTATGGGGAAATCGAGCAGTACTTC.

The sample holds a few counts of this clone. The rearrangement uses TRBV6-6 and TRBJ1-3; unclear D gene. Germline V gives CDR1 MNHNY, CDR2 SVGAGI (reference sequence). CDR3 length: 12 residues. Deletions cut 6 bases from V and 4 bases from J, with 7 bases between. The CDR3 protein is CASRPTGNTIYF. The CDR3 DNA reads TGTGCCAGCAGACCTACCGGAAACACCATATATTTT.

This chain joins TRBV6-6 and TRBJ2-2, with D hard to call. The length of the CDR3 is 13 residues. Trimming shortened V by 3 bases and J by 5 bases, and 7 bases separated the two germline ends. Per the germline V gene, CDR1 is MNHNY and CDR2 is SVGAGI (reference sequence). The CDR3 sequence is CASSYLGTGELFF. DNA of the CDR3: TGTGCCAGCAGTTATTTGGGGACCGGGGAGCTGTTTTTT.

V is TRBV5-1 and J is TRBJ1-3; 10 bases fit TRBD1. CDR1 and CDR2 from the germline V gene are SGHRS and YFSETQ. Trimming removed 4 bases from V and 0 bases from J; junction bases left unmatched: 4. The CDR3 covers 16 residues. CDR3 in amino acids: CASSLGQGISGNTIYF. The CDR3 DNA reads TGCGCCAGCAGCCTGGGACAGGGGATCTCTGGAAACACCATATATTTT.

The CDR3 loop reads CASGKRMNTEAFF. As DNA, the CDR3 is TGTGCCAGCGGTAAGCGGATGAACACTGAAGCTTTCTTT. The rearrangement uses TRBV27 and TRBJ1-1; no definite D call. The germline V gene encodes CDR1 MNHEY and CDR2 SMNVEV (reference sequence). CDR3 length: 13 amino acids. Trimming left V 8 bases short and J 0 bases short, with 10 bases between.

Note on this clone: A read error may account for a junction end that differs from germline. V and J are TRBV6-1 and TRBJ2-7; no clear D gene. CDR3 length: 11 amino acids. CDR1 is MNHNS and CDR2 is SASEGT in the germline V gene. CDR3 coding DNA: TGTGCCAGCAGTGATTTGGCGGTGATAGGCTTC. Translating gives CASSDLAVIGF.